This T cell receptor (beta chain) was captured by sequencing in a study of blood T cell repertoires in COVID-19. Libraries were prepared by immunoSEQ multiplex PCR; TCRdb keeps only in-frame clonotypes and omits some of them. The table records 180,000 or so clones, roughly 88% of them present only once. Material: peripheral blood. The receptor comes from a woman aged 80 or older with acute or convalescent COVID-19.

CDR3 residues: CASSQGSRGAYEQYF. The CDR3 region has the DNA TGTGCCAGCAGCCAAGGGAGCAGGGGTGCCTACGAGCAGTACTTC. The chain recombines TRBV21-1 with TRBJ2-7; TRBD1, the table's D call, was not compared with the DNA. TRBV21-1 is a recognized pseudogene. The CDR3 spans 15 residues.